This is a list of T cell receptor beta chains from one sample in a study of cytomegalovirus exposure and HLA in healthy donors. Repertoires were generated with immunoSEQ multiplex PCR, while TCRdb's copy carries only in-frame clones and drops some. The sample yields around 150,000 clones, approximately 81% seen once. The specimen sequenced was PBMCs. The receptors stem from a young man in good health and CMV-seropositive. Each CDR3 is given with its conserved first and last residue. A D gene is named only where the DNA matches it firmly. Size is omitted from some rows. Given values are once, few, many or a class for expanded clones.

v_gene	abundance	len	j_gene	d_gene	CDR3aa	CDR3nt
TRBV6-5	-	14	TRBJ2-5	TRBD1	CASSYGTGVETQYF	TGTGCCAGCAGTTACGGGACAGGGGTCGAGACCCAGTACTTC
TRBV10-1	-	13	TRBJ2-1	-	CASSDGGLDEQFF	TGCGCCAGCAGTGACGGGGGATTGGATGAGCAGTTCTTC
TRBV28	-	14	TRBJ1-5	-	CASSSGIGNQPQHF	TGTGCCAGCAGTTCCGGTATTGGCAATCAGCCCCAGCATTTT
TRBV18	-	13	TRBJ2-7	-	CASSPGQGGEQYF	TGTGCCAGCTCACCAGGCCAGGGTGGCGAGCAGTACTTC
TRBV10-3	once	14	TRBJ2-7	TRBD1	CAISQTGGVVEQYF	TGTGCCATCAGCCAGACAGGGGGAGTAGTCGAGCAGTACTTC
TRBV7-3	-	18	TRBJ2-1	TRBD2	CASSLKEPTSGSYNEQFF	TGTGCCAGCAGCTTAAAAGAACCGACTAGCGGGAGTTACAATGAGCAGTTCTTC
TRBV28	-	14	TRBJ2-7	TRBD1	CASSRVGQGREQYF	TGTGCCAGCAGCCGAGTTGGACAGGGACGAGAGCAGTACTTC
TRBV19	-	12	TRBJ2-3	-	CASSPTPDTQYF	TGTGCCAGTAGTCCCACTCCAGATACGCAGTATTTT
TRBV11-2	-	13	TRBJ2-1	-	CASSPLRDLEQFF	TGTGCCAGCAGCCCCCTCCGAGATCTTGAGCAGTTCTTC
TRBV19	-	15	TRBJ1-6	-	CASRIRRTVNSPLHF	TGTGCCAGTCGGATCCGGAGGACGGTAAATTCACCCCTCCACTTT
TRBV7-3	once	12	TRBJ1-2	-	CASSFRGNGYTF	TGTGCCAGCAGCTTCCGGGGTAATGGCTACACCTTC
TRBV27	-	17	TRBJ2-1	TRBD2	CASSSPLSSGSYNEQFF	TGTGCCAGCAGTTCCCCCCTATCTAGCGGGTCCTACAATGAGCAGTTCTTC
TRBV18	-	16	TRBJ2-1	TRBD2	CASSPSAGGAKNEQFF	TGTGCCAGCTCACCCTCGGCGGGGGGGGCGAAGAATGAGCAGTTCTTC
TRBV15	once	16	TRBJ2-1	TRBD1	CATSRDGQGAFNEQFF	TGTGCCACCAGCAGAGATGGACAGGGGGCGTTCAATGAGCAGTTCTTC
TRBV9	-	18	TRBJ2-1	-	CASSPPLALAGGLNEQFF	TGTGCCAGCAGCCCACCCCTGGCCCTGGCAGGAGGCTTGAATGAGCAGTTCTTC
TRBV11-3	-	13	TRBJ2-7	-	CASSLEASNEQYF	TGTGCCAGCAGCTTAGAAGCCTCAAACGAGCAGTACTTC
TRBV28	few	14	TRBJ1-4	-	CASSQRQDVEKLFF	TGTGCCAGCAGTCAAAGACAGGATGTTGAAAAACTGTTTTTT
TRBV19	-	13	TRBJ2-3	TRBD2	CASRTSTEDTQYF	TGTGCCAGTAGGACTAGCACGGAGGATACGCAGTATTTT
TRBV7-9	-	15	TRBJ1-4	TRBD1	CASSLDRGGNEKLFF	TGTGCCAGCAGCTTGGACAGGGGAGGTAATGAAAAACTGTTTTTT
TRBV6-6	-	12	TRBJ2-7	-	CASAGHPYEQYF	TGTGCCAGCGCGGGTCATCCCTACGAGCAGTACTTC
TRBV28	-	16	TRBJ2-7	-	CASRPLRAYEGHEQYF	TGTGCCAGCAGACCCCTTCGTGCCTACGAGGGCCACGAGCAGTACTTC
TRBV6-5	-	15	TRBJ2-5	TRBD1	CASSYSATGAETQYF	TGTGCCAGCAGTTACTCAGCGACAGGGGCGGAGACCCAGTACTTC
TRBV10-3	once	14	TRBJ1-1	TRBD1	CAIRWGQANTEAFF	TGTGCCATCAGATGGGGACAGGCGAACACTGAAGCTTTCTTT
TRBV7-6	-	12	TRBJ2-3	-	CASSPVTDTQYF	TGTGCCAGCAGCCCAGTTACAGATACGCAGTATTTT
TRBV7-8	-	13	TRBJ2-7	TRBD1	CASKTGQGKVQYF	TGTGCCAGCAAGACCGGACAGGGTAAGGTGCAGTACTTC
TRBV6-5	once	15	TRBJ2-1	TRBD1	CASSFGDRYLDEQFF	TGTGCCAGCAGTTTCGGGGACAGGTATCTAGATGAGCAGTTCTTC
TRBV10-3	-	16	TRBJ1-2	TRBD1	CAISGAGQGRNYGYTF	TGTGCCATCAGTGGGGCGGGACAGGGCAGGAACTATGGCTACACCTTC
TRBV5-3	few	20	TRBJ1-6	-	CARSLDRANPLVSYNSPLHF	TGTGCCAGAAGCTTGGACAGGGCCAATCCCCTTGTCTCCTATAATTCACCCCTCCACTTT
TRBV28	-	15	TRBJ1-4	TRBD1	CASRGTTGVQEKLFF	TGTGCCAGCAGGGGTACGACAGGGGTACAGGAAAAACTGTTTTTT
TRBV5-1	-	15	TRBJ1-1	TRBD1	CASRSGQGSNTEAFF	TGCGCCAGCAGGTCCGGACAGGGGTCGAACACTGAAGCTTTCTTT
TRBV30	-	14	TRBJ2-5	-	CAWSPPGAQETQYF	TGTGCCTGGAGTCCGCCTGGGGCTCAAGAGACCCAGTACTTC